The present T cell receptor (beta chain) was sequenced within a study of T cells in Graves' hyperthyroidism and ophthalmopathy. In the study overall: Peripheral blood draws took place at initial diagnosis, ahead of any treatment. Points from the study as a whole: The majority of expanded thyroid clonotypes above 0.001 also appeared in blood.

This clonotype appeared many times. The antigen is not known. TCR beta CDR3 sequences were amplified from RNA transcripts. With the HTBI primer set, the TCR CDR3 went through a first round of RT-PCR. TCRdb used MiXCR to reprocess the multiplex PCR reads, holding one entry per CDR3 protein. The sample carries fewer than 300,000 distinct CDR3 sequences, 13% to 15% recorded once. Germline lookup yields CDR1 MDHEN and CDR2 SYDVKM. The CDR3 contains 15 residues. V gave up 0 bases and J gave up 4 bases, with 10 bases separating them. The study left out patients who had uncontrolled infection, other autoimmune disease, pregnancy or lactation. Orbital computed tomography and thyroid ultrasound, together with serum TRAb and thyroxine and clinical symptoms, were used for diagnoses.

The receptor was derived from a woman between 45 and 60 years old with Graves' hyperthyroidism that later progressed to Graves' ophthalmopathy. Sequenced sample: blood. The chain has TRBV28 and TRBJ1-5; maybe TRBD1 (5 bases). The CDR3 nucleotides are TGTGCCAGCAGTTTATGGATGACAGAAAATCAGCCCCAGCATTTT. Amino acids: CASSLWMTENQPQHF.